This TCR beta chain derives from a study of shared clonotypes between healthy human individuals. The germline V gene has CDR1 SGHKS and CDR2 YYEKEE (reference sequence). The CDR3 length is 15 residues. V was clipped by 6 bases and J by 1 base; unmatched bases: 6. The assay was immunoSEQ multiplex PCR, and TCRdb's table has in-frame clones only and misses some. The sample holds about 800,000 clones, around 96% seen once. Cells designated naive CD8 were CD45RO-negative and were positively selected for CCR7, with terminally differentiated effector memory CD45RA+ cells excluded. Material for sequencing was naive CD8+ T cells sorted from blood. This TCR came from a man younger than 40 in good health. V gene TRBV5-5 combines with J gene TRBJ2-2, with 7 bases aligning to TRBD1. The CDR3: CASTKGALNTGELFF. CDR3 coding DNA: TGTGCCAGCACCAAGGGGGCGTTGAACACCGGGGAGCTGTTTTTT.